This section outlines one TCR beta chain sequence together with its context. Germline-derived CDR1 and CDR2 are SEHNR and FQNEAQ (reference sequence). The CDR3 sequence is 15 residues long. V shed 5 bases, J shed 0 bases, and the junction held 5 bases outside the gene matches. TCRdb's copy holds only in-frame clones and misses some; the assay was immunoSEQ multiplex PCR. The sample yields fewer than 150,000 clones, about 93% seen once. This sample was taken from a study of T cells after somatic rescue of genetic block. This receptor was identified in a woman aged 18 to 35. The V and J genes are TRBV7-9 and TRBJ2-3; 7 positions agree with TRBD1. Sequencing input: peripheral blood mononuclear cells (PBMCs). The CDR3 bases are TGTGCCAGCAGCACAGGGGCGGGTAGCACAGATACGCAGTATTTT. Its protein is CASSTGAGSTDTQYF.